This is a list of T cell receptor beta chains from one sample in a study of long-term antiretroviral therapy in people with HIV. Some clones are missing from TCRdb's copy, which holds only in-frame ones; the method was immunoSEQ multiplex PCR. The sample carries about 31,000 clones, approximately 83% recorded once. The sequencing used unsorted PBMCs, collected 0.8 years before starting antiretroviral therapy. The receptors shown here come from a man between 18 and 29 years old with HIV. Both conserved end residues are part of each CDR3. Fields, in order: D gene, clone size, V gene, J gene, CDR3 DNA, CDR3 protein. D genes are given only for firm matches. Size tells how often a clone was seen (once, few, many) or the class of an expanded clone, and some rows leave it out.

d_call: .; clone_size: .; v_call: TRBV15; j_call: TRBJ1-1; cdr3_nt: TGTGCCACCAGCAGAGACCACAGTCTGAACACTGAAGCTTTCTTT; cdr3_aa: CATSRDHSLNTEAFF
d_call: .; clone_size: .; v_call: TRBV11-2; j_call: TRBJ1-5; cdr3_nt: TGTGCCAGCAGCTTAGATGGCAGATGGCAGCCCCAGCATTTT; cdr3_aa: CASSLDGRWQPQHF
d_call: TRBD2; clone_size: .; v_call: TRBV28; j_call: TRBJ2-3; cdr3_nt: TGTGCCAGCACCGAGGGGGGGAGCGGGAGTAAAGATACGCAGTATTTT; cdr3_aa: CASTEGGSGSKDTQYF
d_call: .; clone_size: few; v_call: TRBV28; j_call: TRBJ1-5; cdr3_nt: TGTGCCAGCAGTTTATTGGGCGGTGGTCAGCCCCAGCATTTT; cdr3_aa: CASSLLGGGQPQHF
d_call: .; clone_size: .; v_call: TRBV27; j_call: TRBJ2-1; cdr3_nt: TGTGCCAGCAGTTTTGTCTTGAGCTCCTACAATGAGCAGTTCTTC; cdr3_aa: CASSFVLSSYNEQFF
d_call: TRBD1; clone_size: .; v_call: TRBV4-3; j_call: TRBJ1-5; cdr3_nt: TGCGCCAGCAGCCAAGTACCCGACAGGGGGCTTGGGAGCAATCAGCCCCAGCATTTT; cdr3_aa: CASSQVPDRGLGSNQPQHF
d_call: .; clone_size: .; v_call: TRBV6-1; j_call: TRBJ2-2; cdr3_nt: TGTGCCTGCACGAGGGGATTACGTGGCACCGGGGAGCTGTTTTTT; cdr3_aa: CACTRGLRGTGELFF
d_call: TRBD1; clone_size: .; v_call: TRBV29-1; j_call: TRBJ1-2; cdr3_nt: TGCAGCGTTTTGGACAGGCACTATGGCTACACCTTC; cdr3_aa: CSVLDRHYGYTF
d_call: TRBD1; clone_size: .; v_call: TRBV9; j_call: TRBJ2-2; cdr3_nt: TGTGCCAGCAGTTATGGACAGGGCTCGAACACCGGGGAGCTGTTTTTT; cdr3_aa: CASSYGQGSNTGELFF
d_call: .; clone_size: .; v_call: TRBV7-9; j_call: TRBJ2-3; cdr3_nt: TGTGCCAGCAGCTTACAGGGGACAGATACGCAGTATTTT; cdr3_aa: CASSLQGTDTQYF
d_call: .; clone_size: .; v_call: TRBV9; j_call: TRBJ2-2; cdr3_nt: TGTGCCAGCAGCGTCGAGGTAGGGGAGGACCCCGGGGAGCTGTTTTTT; cdr3_aa: CASSVEVGEDPGELFF
d_call: .; clone_size: .; v_call: TRBV30; j_call: TRBJ1-1; cdr3_nt: TGTGCCTGGAGACCCCAGAACACTGAAGCTTTCTTT; cdr3_aa: CAWRPQNTEAFF
d_call: .; clone_size: .; v_call: TRBV5-4; j_call: TRBJ1-2; cdr3_nt: TGTGCCAGCAGCCTTGGGGGGTCGGGCTACACCTTC; cdr3_aa: CASSLGGSGYTF
d_call: .; clone_size: few; v_call: TRBV11-1; j_call: TRBJ2-2; cdr3_nt: TGTGCCAGCAGCTTTAGCACCGGGGAGCTGTTTTTT; cdr3_aa: CASSFSTGELFF
d_call: .; clone_size: .; v_call: TRBV27; j_call: TRBJ2-2; cdr3_nt: TGTGCCAGCAGGTTAGGACCCGGGCGCCCAAGCACCGGGGAGCTGTTTTTT; cdr3_aa: CASRLGPGRPSTGELFF
d_call: .; clone_size: .; v_call: TRBV6-1; j_call: TRBJ1-4; cdr3_nt: TGTGCCAGCACCCTAGGGGGGGTGGATGAAAAACTGTTTTTT; cdr3_aa: CASTLGGVDEKLFF
d_call: .; clone_size: .; v_call: TRBV4-1; j_call: TRBJ2-7; cdr3_nt: TGCGCCAGCAGCCGCCCGGTCCCAAACCACTACGAGCAGTACTTC; cdr3_aa: CASSRPVPNHYEQYF
d_call: .; clone_size: .; v_call: TRBV6-1; j_call: TRBJ1-6; cdr3_nt: TGTGCCAGCAGTCCGGGACGGAATTCACCCCTCCACTTT; cdr3_aa: CASSPGRNSPLHF
d_call: .; clone_size: few; v_call: TRBV7-8; j_call: TRBJ2-7; cdr3_nt: TGTGCCAGCAGCTTAGGGTACAGTTCCTACGAGCAGTACTTC; cdr3_aa: CASSLGYSSYEQYF
d_call: .; clone_size: .; v_call: TRBV7-9; j_call: TRBJ1-4; cdr3_nt: TGTGCCAGCAGCTTCCCCCACAGGGACGTGAATGAAAAACTGTTTTTT; cdr3_aa: CASSFPHRDVNEKLFF
d_call: TRBD1; clone_size: .; v_call: TRBV19; j_call: TRBJ1-2; cdr3_nt: TGTGCCAGTAGTACCCCCCCGGGACAGGGGATCTATGGCTACACCTTC; cdr3_aa: CASSTPPGQGIYGYTF
d_call: .; clone_size: .; v_call: TRBV7-9; j_call: TRBJ2-1; cdr3_nt: TGTGCCAGCAGCTCCACGGGGAGAGGGTTTGAGCAGTTCTTC; cdr3_aa: CASSSTGRGFEQFF
d_call: .; clone_size: .; v_call: TRBV7-7; j_call: TRBJ2-2; cdr3_nt: TGTGCTAGCCGGGGCGACCAGAACACCGGGGAGCTGTTTTTT; cdr3_aa: CASRGDQNTGELFF